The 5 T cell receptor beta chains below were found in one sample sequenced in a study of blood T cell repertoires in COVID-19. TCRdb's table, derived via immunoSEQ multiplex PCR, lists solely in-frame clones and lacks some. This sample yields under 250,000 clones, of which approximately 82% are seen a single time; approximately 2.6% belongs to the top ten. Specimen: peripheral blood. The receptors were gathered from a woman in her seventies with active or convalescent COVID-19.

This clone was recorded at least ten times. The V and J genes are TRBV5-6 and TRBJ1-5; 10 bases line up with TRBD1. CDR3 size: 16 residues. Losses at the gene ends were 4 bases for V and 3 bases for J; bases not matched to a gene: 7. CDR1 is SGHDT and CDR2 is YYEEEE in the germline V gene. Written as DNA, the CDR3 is TGTGCCAGCAGCGTAGGGACAGGGGCTCTCAATCAGCCCCAGCATTTT. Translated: CASSVGTGALNQPQHF.

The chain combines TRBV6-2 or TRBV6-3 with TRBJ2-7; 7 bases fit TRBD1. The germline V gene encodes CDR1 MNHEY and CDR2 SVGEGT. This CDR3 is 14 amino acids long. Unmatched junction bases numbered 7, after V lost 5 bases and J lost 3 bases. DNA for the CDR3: TGTGCCAGCAGTCTCTCGGGACAGAACTACGAGCAGTACTTC. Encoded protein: CASSLSGQNYEQYF.

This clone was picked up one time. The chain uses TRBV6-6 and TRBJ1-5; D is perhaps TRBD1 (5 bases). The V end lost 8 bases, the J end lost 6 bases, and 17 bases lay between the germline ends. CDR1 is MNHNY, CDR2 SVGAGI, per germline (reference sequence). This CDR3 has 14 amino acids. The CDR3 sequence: CASARSSGFQPQHF. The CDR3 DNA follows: TGTGCCAGCGCTCGATCCTCAGGGTTTCAGCCCCAGCATTTT.

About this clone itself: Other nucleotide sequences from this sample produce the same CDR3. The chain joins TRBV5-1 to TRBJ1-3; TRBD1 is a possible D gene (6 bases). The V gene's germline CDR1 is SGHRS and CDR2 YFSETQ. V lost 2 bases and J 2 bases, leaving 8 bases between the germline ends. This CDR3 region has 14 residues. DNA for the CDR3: TGCGCCAGCAGCTTACAGGGAGCTGGAAACACCATATATTTT. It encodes CASSLQGAGNTIYF.

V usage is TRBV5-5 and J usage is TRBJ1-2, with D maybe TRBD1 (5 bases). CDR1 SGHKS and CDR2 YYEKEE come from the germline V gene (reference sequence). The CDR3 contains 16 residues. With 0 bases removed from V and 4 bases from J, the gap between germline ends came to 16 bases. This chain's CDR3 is CASSLVARAVGYGYTF. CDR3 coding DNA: TGTGCCAGCAGCTTGGTGGCCAGGGCAGTGGGCTATGGCTACACCTTC.